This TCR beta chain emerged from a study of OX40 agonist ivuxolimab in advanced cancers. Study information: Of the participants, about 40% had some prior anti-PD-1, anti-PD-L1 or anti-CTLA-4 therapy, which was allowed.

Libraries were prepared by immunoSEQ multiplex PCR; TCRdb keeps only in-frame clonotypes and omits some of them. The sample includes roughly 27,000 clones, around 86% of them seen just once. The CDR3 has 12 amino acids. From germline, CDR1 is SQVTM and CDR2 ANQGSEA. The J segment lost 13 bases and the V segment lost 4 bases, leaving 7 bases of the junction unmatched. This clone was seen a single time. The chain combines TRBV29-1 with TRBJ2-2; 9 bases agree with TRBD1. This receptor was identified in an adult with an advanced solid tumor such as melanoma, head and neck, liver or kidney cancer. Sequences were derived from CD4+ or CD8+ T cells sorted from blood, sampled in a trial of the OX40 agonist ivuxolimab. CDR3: CSVAFGQGWLFF. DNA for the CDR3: TGCAGCGTTGCTTTCGGACAGGGGTGGCTGTTTTTT.